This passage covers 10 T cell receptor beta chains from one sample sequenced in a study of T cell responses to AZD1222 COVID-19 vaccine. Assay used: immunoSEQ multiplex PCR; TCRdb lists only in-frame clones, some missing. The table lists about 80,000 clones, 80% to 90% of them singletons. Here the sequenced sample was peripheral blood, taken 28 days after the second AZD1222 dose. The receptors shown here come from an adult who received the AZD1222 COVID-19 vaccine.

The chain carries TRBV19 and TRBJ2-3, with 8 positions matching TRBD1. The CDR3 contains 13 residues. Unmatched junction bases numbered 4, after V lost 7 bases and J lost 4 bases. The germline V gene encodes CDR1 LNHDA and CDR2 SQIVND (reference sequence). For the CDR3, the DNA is TGTGCCAGTACCACGACAGGGGCAGATACGCAGTATTTT. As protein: CASTTTGADTQYF.

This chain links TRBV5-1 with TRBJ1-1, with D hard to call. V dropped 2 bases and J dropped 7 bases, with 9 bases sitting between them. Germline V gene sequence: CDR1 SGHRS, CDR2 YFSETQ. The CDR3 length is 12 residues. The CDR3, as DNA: TGCGCCAGCAGCTTTTTAGGCGGTGAAGCTTTCTTT. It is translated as CASSFLGGEAFF.

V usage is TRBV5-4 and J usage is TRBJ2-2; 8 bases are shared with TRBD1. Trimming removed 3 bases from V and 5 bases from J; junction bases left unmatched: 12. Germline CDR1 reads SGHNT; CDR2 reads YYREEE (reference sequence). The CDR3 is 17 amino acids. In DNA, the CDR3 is TGTGCCAGCAGCTACCCTACTGGCAGGGGGCTAACCGGGGAGCTGTTTTTT. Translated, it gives CASSYPTGRGLTGELFF.

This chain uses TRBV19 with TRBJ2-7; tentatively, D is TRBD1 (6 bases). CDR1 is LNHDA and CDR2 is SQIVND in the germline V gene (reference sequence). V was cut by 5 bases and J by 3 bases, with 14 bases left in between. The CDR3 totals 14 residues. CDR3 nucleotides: TGTGCCAGTAGTGAACAGGGTGGCCACTACGAGCAGTACTTC. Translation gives CASSEQGGHYEQYF.

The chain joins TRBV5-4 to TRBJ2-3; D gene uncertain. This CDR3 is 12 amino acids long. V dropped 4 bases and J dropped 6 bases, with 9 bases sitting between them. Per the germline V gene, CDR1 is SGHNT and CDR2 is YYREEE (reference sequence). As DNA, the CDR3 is TGTGCCAGCAGCCGTCACCAGGATACGCAGTATTTT. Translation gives CASSRHQDTQYF.

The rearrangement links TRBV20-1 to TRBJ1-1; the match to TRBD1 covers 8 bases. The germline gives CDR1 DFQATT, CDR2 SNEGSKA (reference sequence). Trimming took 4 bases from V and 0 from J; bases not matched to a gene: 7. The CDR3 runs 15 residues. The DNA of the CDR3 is TGCAGTGCTAATGACAGGGGTAAAATGAACACTGAAGCTTTCTTT. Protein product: CSANDRGKMNTEAFF.

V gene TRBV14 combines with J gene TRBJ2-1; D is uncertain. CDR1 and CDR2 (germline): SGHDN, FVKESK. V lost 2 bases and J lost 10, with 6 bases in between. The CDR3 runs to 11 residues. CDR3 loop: CASSQLAEQFF. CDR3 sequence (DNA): TGTGCCAGCAGCCAATTGGCAGAGCAGTTCTTC.

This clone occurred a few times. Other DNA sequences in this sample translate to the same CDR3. The CDR3 sequence is CASSQDRASGNTIYF. The CDR3 DNA reads as TGTGCCAGCAGCCAAGATCGTGCCTCTGGAAACACCATATATTTT. V is TRBV4-2 and J is TRBJ1-3; D gene unclear. V shed 0 bases and J shed 0 bases, with 6 bases lying between them. Germline V CDR1 and CDR2: LGHNA, YNFKEQ. This CDR3 has 15 amino acids.

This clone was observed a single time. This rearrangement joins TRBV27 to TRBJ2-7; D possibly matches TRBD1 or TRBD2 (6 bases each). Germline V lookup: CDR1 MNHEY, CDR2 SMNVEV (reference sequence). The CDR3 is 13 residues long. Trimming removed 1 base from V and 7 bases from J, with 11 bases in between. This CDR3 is CASSLWRGYEQYF. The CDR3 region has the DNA TGTGCCAGCAGTTTATGGAGGGGGTATGAGCAGTACTTC.

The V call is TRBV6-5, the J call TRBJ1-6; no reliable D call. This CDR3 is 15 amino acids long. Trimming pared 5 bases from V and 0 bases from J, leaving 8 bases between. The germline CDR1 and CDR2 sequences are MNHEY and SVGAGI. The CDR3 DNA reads TGTGCCAGCAGTCTCACAAGCTCCTATAATTCACCCCTCCACTTT. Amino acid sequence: CASSLTSSYNSPLHF.